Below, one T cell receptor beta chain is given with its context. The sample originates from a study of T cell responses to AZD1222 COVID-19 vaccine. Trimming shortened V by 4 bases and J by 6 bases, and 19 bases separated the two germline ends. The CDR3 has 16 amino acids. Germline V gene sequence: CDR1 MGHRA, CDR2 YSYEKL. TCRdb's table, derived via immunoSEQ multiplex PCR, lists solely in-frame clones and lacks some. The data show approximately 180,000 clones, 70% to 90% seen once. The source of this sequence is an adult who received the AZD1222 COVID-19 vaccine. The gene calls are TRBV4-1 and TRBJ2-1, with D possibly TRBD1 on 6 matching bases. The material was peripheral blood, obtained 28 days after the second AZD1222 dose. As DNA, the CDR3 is TGCGCCAGCAGCCGCCCTCAGGGGCGTAGTATCAATGAGCAGTTCTTC. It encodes CASSRPQGRSINEQFF.